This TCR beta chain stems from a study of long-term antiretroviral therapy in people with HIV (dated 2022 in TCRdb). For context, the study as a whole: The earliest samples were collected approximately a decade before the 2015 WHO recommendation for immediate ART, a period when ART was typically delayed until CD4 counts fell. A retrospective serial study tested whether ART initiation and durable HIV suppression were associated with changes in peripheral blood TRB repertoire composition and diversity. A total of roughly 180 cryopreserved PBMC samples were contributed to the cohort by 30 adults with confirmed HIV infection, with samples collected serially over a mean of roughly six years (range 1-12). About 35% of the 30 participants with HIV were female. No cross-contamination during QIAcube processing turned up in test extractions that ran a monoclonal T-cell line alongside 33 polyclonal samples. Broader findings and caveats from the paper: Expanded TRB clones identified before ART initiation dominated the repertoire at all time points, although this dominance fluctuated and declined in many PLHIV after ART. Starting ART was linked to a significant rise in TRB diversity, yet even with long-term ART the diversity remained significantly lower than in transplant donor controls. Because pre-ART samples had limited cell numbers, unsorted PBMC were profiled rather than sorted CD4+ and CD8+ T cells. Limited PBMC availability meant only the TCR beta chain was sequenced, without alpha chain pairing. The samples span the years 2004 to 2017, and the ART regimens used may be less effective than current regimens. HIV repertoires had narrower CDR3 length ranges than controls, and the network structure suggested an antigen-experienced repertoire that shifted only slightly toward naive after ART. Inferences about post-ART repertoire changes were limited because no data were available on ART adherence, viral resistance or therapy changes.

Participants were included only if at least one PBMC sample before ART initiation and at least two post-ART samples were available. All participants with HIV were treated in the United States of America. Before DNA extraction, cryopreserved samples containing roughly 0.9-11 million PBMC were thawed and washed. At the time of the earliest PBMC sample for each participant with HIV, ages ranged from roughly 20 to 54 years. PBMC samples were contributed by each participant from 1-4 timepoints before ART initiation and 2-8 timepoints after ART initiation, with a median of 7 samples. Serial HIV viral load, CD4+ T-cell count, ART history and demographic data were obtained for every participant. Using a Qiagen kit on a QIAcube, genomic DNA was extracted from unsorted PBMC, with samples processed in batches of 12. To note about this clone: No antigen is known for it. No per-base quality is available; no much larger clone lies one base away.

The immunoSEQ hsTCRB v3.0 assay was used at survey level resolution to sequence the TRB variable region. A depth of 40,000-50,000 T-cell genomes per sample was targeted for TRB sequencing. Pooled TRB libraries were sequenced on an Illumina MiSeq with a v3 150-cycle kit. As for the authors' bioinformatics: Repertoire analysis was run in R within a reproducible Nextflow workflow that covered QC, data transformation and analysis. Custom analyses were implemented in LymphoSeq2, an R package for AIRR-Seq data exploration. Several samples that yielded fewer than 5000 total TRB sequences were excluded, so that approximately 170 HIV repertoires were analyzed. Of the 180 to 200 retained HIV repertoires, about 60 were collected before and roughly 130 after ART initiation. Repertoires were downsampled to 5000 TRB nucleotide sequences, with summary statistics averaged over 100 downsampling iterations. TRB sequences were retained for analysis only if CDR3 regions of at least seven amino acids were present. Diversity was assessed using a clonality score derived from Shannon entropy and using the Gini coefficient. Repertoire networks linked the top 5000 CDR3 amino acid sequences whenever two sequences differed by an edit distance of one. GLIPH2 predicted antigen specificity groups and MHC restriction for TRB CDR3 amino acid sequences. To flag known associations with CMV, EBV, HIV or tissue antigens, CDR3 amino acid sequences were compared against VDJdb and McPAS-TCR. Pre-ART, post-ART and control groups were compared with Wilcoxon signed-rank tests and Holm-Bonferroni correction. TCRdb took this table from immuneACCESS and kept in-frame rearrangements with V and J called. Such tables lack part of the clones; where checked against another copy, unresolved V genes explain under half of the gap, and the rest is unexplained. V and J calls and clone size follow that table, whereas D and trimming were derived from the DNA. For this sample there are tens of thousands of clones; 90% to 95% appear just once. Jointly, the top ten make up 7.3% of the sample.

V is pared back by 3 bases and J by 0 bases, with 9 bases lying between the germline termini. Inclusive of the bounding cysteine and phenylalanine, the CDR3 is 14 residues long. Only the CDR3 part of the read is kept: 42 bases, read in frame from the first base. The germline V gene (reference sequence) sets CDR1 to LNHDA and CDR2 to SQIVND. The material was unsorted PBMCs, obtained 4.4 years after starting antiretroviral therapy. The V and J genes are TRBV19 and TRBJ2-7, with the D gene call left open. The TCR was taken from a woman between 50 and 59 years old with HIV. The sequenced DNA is TGTGCCAGTAGTATCGCACCCTACTCCTACGAGCAGTACTTC. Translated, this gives CASSIAPYSYEQYF.